Sequencing of this T cell receptor (beta chain) was carried out in a study of CD8+CD57+ T cells in acquired aplastic anemia. By flow cytometry, patients selected for sequencing had shown an expansion of CD8+CD57+ cells. Severe acquired aplastic anemia was the diagnosis recorded for all patients. TCR beta VDJ and CDR3 profiling used genomic DNA as template. MiXCR, run by TCRdb on the reads, gives a single entry per CDR3 protein. Of about 250,000 distinct CDR3 sequences listed, around 46% are singletons. Germline CDR1 is PRHDT and CDR2 is FYEKMQ (reference sequence). V dropped 1 base and J dropped 5 bases, with 15 bases sitting between them. There are 15 residues in the CDR3.

This receptor was identified in a human donor with aplastic anemia. The rearrangement joins TRBV13 to TRBJ2-7; D possibly corresponds to TRBD1 (6 bases). The sequenced sample consisted of sorted CD4+, CD8+, or CD8+CD57+ T cells (not recorded which) from PBMCs. The CDR3 here is CASSLATGYYDEQYF. The CDR3 DNA reads as TGTGCCAGCAGCTTAGCTACAGGGTATTACGACGAGCAGTACTTC.